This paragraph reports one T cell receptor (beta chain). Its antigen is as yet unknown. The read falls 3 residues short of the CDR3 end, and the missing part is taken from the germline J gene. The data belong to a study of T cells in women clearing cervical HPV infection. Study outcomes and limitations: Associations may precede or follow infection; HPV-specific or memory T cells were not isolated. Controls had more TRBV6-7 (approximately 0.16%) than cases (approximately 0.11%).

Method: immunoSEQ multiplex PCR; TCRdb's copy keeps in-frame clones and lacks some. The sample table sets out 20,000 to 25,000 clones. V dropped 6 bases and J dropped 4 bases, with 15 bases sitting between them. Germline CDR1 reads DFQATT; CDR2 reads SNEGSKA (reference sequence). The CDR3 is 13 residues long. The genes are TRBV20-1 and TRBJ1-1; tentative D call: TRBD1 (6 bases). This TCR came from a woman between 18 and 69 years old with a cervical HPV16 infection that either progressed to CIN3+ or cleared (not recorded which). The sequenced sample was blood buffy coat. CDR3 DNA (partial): TGCAGTGCACCAACAGGGACTACCACTGAA. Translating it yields CSAPTGTTTE. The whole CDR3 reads CSAPTGTTTEAFF.